The 5 T cell receptor beta chains in this list originate from one sample, sequenced in a study of blood T cell repertoires in COVID-19. The repertoire was sequenced with immunoSEQ multiplex PCR; TCRdb's copy has only in-frame clones and lacks some. The sample has over 150,000 clones, about 87% seen once. Sample: peripheral blood. The receptor set was obtained from a man in his sixties with COVID-19, enrolled during active disease.

This clone has a single count. V is TRBV13 and J is TRBJ1-3, with 7 bases identical to TRBD1. The length of the CDR3 is 14 residues. J lost 7 bases, V lost 4 bases, and 7 bases had no gene match. Germline V gene lookup returns CDR1 PRHDT and CDR2 FYEKMQ (reference sequence). CDR3 coding DNA: TGTGCCAGCAGCTCTCGACAGGGTGGTAACACCATATATTTT. Translating gives CASSSRQGGNTIYF.

This chain uses TRBV25-1 with TRBJ2-1; a possible D gene is TRBD2 (6 bases). Trimming shortened V by 8 bases and J by 3 bases, and 11 bases separated the two germline ends. The CDR3 extends over 13 amino acids. The V gene's germline CDR1 is MGHDK and CDR2 SYGVNS. CDR3 loop: CASSLTSYNEQFF. In nucleotides, the CDR3 is TGTGCCAGCTCTTTGACTAGCTACAATGAGCAGTTCTTC.

This rearrangement joins TRBV27 to TRBJ2-7; 7 bases match TRBD2. The CDR3 loop spans 16 amino acids. Germline lookup yields CDR1 MNHEY and CDR2 SMNVEV (reference sequence). Trimming took 5 bases from V and 5 from J; bases not matched to a gene: 15. CDR3 loop: CASSRRSAGAPDEQYF. The CDR3 bases are TGTGCCAGCAGTCGCCGGTCTGCGGGAGCACCTGACGAGCAGTACTTC.

The V gene is TRBV5-6, the J gene TRBJ1-6; D unclear. Germline lookup yields CDR1 SGHDT and CDR2 YYEEEE. The CDR3 sequence is 15 residues long. The germline V and J ends were trimmed by 5 bases and 5 bases, with 14 bases remaining between them. This chain's CDR3 is CASRGGSLNNSPLHF. DNA of the CDR3: TGTGCCAGCAGGGGTGGTAGCCTCAATAATTCACCCCTCCACTTT.

CDR3 nucleotide sequence: TGTGCCAGCTCACAACGACCCGGAGATGGTTACAATGAGCAGTTCTTC. Its translation: CASSQRPGDGYNEQFF. This chain joins TRBV18 and TRBJ2-1, with D uncertain. The CDR3 contains 16 residues. Germline CDR1 reads KGHSH; CDR2 reads LQKENI. With 4 bases removed from V and 4 bases from J, the gap between germline ends came to 17 bases.